A single sample is the source of the 21 T cell receptor beta chains below, sequenced in a study of Graves' ophthalmopathy and Graves' hyperthyroidism. From RNA, the CDR3 regions of TCR beta chains were amplified and sequenced. The first-round RT-PCR employed HTBI primers together with the Qiagen OneStep RT-PCR kit. A multiplex PCR was then performed as the second round. A single record per CDR3 protein comes from TCRdb applying MiXCR to the multiplex PCR reads. This table has approximately 700,000 distinct CDR3 sequences, approximately 40% appearing once. Sequencing input: peripheral blood. The receptors stem from an adult man with Graves' ophthalmopathy.

This clonotype occurred many times. The rearrangement joins TRBV9 to TRBJ2-5; the match to TRBD1 covers 7 bases. The CDR3 covers 14 residues. Germline V gene sequence: CDR1 SGDLS, CDR2 YYNGEE. The V segment lost 3 bases and the J segment 4 bases; nucleotides outside the gene matches: 6. CDR3 coding DNA: TGTGCCAGCAGCGCGGGACAGACACGAGAGACCCAGTACTTC. Residues: CASSAGQTRETQYF.

This clonotype was recorded at least ten times. The chain carries TRBV24-1 and TRBJ1-5; possible D gene TRBD1, 5 bases. The CDR3 has 13 residues. Germline lookup yields CDR1 KGHDR and CDR2 SFDVKD. Trimming stripped 9 bases from V and 7 bases from J, with 15 bases between. The CDR3 is CATQRGAWQPQHF. The CDR3, as DNA: TGTGCCACCCAACGAGGGGCATGGCAGCCCCAGCATTTT.

A note on this clonotype: This may come from a read error, since a much larger clone is one base off. Given the absence of the conserved phenylalanine or tryptophan at the CDR3 end, a read error is likely. The chain links TRBV7-6 to TRBJ2-7; a weak D match, TRBD1 (5 bases). The germline V gene has CDR1 SGHVS and CDR2 FNYEAQ. V shed 5 bases and J shed 6 bases, with 11 bases lying between them. CDR3 length: 12 amino acids. In DNA form, the CDR3 reads TGTGCCAGCAGCCCAAGCCAGGGCGAGCAGTACCTC. As protein: CASSPSQGEQYL.

The chain couples TRBV20-1 to TRBJ2-7; tentative D call: TRBD1 (5 bases). Germline lookup yields CDR1 DFQATT and CDR2 SNEGSKA (reference sequence). The CDR3 is 13 amino acids. Trimming pared 5 bases from V and 6 bases from J, leaving 17 bases between. The CDR3 sequence: CSAPSVGRGEQYF. The CDR3 nucleotides read TGCAGTGCTCCCTCGGTGGGGCGAGGCGAGCAGTACTTC.

This rearrangement joins TRBV19 to TRBJ2-7, with D uncertain. Trimming took off 7 bases at V and 6 bases at J, with 19 bases between the two ends. There are 14 residues in the CDR3. The germline V gene has CDR1 LNHDA and CDR2 SQIVND (reference sequence). The CDR3 coding sequence is TGTGCCAGTAACTTGCGGTGTGATTCCGGCGAGCAGTACTTC. The encoded protein is CASNLRCDSGEQYF.

With regard to this clonotype: The final CDR3 position lacks the conserved phenylalanine or tryptophan, pointing to a likely read error. This sequence joins TRBV6-1 and TRBJ2-5; D may be TRBD1 (5 bases). Germline lookup yields CDR1 MNHNS and CDR2 SASEGT. The germline V and J ends were trimmed by 6 bases and 4 bases, with 9 bases remaining between them. This CDR3 is built from 12 residues. The DNA of the CDR3 is TGTGCCAGCAGGCAGGGTAGAGAGACCCAGTACGTC. Its protein is CASRQGRETQYV.

This chain joins TRBV7-9 and TRBJ2-2; 8 nucleotides match TRBD2. This CDR3 is 15 amino acids long. After removal of 5 bases from V and 5 bases from J, the junction contained 7 bases not matched to a gene. Germline CDR1 SEHNR, CDR2 FQNEAQ (reference sequence). CDR3 loop: CASSIGTSDTGELFF. Here the CDR3 DNA reads TGTGCCAGCAGCATAGGGACTAGTGATACCGGGGAGCTGTTTTTT.

The genes are TRBV7-2 and TRBJ2-7; D is possibly TRBD1 or TRBD2 (6 bases each). CDR1 and CDR2 (germline): SGHTA, FQGNSA. The CDR3 is 12 amino acids. The CDR3 spells CVGSEGGFEQYF. CDR3 nucleotides: TGTGTCGGATCAGAAGGGGGGTTTGAGCAGTACTTC.

The chain is built from TRBV7-9 and TRBJ2-2, with D possibly being TRBD2 (5 bases). The CDR3 length is 15 residues. In germline, CDR1 is SEHNR, CDR2 FQNEAQ (reference sequence). The germline V and J ends were trimmed by 6 bases and 7 bases, with 18 bases remaining between them. The CDR3 protein is CASSSRRWGVGELFF. The CDR3 coding sequence is TGTGCCAGCAGTTCCAGGAGGTGGGGAGTCGGGGAGCTGTTTTTT.

This clonotype was seen only a few times. The chain has TRBV2 and TRBJ1-4, with D possibly matching TRBD1 (6 bases). The V end lost 5 bases, the J end lost 5 bases, and 12 bases lay between the germline ends. This CDR3 is 14 amino acids long. The germline gives CDR1 SNHLY, CDR2 FYNNEI. For the CDR3, the DNA is TGTGCCAGCAGTCCAGGGGTTGCCAATGAAAAACTGTTTTTT. Translation gives CASSPGVANEKLFF.

This rearrangement joins TRBV10-2 to TRBJ1-2; 7 nucleotides agree with TRBD1. The CDR3 totals 13 residues. J lost 8 bases, V lost 3 bases, and 6 bases had no gene match. Germline assignment: CDR1 WSHSY and CDR2 SAAADI. The chain's CDR3 is CASSERKGGGYTF. As DNA, the CDR3 is TGCGCCAGCAGTGAACGGAAAGGGGGCGGCTACACCTTC.

V usage is TRBV7-2 and J usage is TRBJ2-7; no firm D call. Germline V lookup: CDR1 SGHTA, CDR2 FQGNSA. The CDR3 spans 13 residues. Trimming took off 2 bases at V and 7 bases at J, with 12 bases between the two ends. Here the CDR3 reads CASSLSLSEEQYF. The CDR3 DNA follows: TGTGCCAGCAGCTTAAGTTTATCGGAAGAGCAGTACTTC.

This clonotype has a count of ten or more. The J gene is TRBJ2-5, the V gene TRBV7-8; 13 bases align to TRBD2. CDR1 and CDR2 (germline): SGHVS, FQNEAQ. After removal of 5 bases from V and 1 base from J, the junction contained 4 bases not matched to a gene. The CDR3 loop spans 16 amino acids. CDR3 DNA: TGTGCCAGCAGCCCCGGGACTAGCGGGACCCAAGAGACCCAGTACTTC. It is translated as CASSPGTSGTQETQYF.

The chain couples TRBV20-1 to TRBJ1-5; D is unresolved. Germline V CDR1 and CDR2: DFQATT, SNEGSKA (reference sequence). The CDR3 spans 14 residues. Trimming cost V 2 bases and J 2 bases, with 10 bases left between them. The CDR3 region has the DNA TGCAGTGCTAGAAGAGCGGAAGGCAATCAGCCCCAGCATTTT. Its protein is CSARRAEGNQPQHF.

This clonotype was recorded at least ten times. CDR3 sequence (DNA): TGCAGTGCGGGACAGGACAATTCACCCCTCCACTTT. Residues: CSAGQDNSPLHF. The chain links TRBV20-1 to TRBJ1-6; 8 bases map to TRBD1. CDR1 and CDR2 from the germline V gene are DFQATT and SNEGSKA (reference sequence). This CDR3 region has 12 residues. V was pared by 6 bases and J by 7 bases, with 2 bases of the junction left unmatched.

This clonotype appeared a few times. V and J are TRBV20-1 and TRBJ2-2; TRBD2 is a possible D gene (6 bases). CDR1 and CDR2 (germline): DFQATT, SNEGSKA (reference sequence). This CDR3 has 13 residues. Trimming removed 6 bases from V and 9 bases from J, with 17 bases in between. CDR3 protein: CSAPGPSVRELFF. CDR3 DNA: TGCAGTGCCCCTGGCCCTAGCGTCAGGGAGCTGTTTTTT.

The V call is TRBV11-2, the J call TRBJ2-5, with D perhaps matching TRBD2 (6 bases). The V end lost 5 bases, the J end lost 5 bases, and 12 bases lay between the germline ends. CDR1 is SGHAT, CDR2 FQNNGV, per germline. The CDR3 is made up of 13 amino acids. The CDR3 spells CASSKEGRETQYF. CDR3 DNA sequence: TGTGCCAGCAGCAAGGAGGGGCGGGAGACCCAGTACTTC.

As concerns this clonotype: At one end the junction does not follow the germline gene, possibly because of a read error. The rearrangement uses TRBV7-9 and TRBJ2-7, with D hard to call. CDR1 is SEHNR, CDR2 FQNEAQ, per germline (reference sequence). This CDR3 comprises 14 residues. The CDR3 here is CASKYRAARYEQYF. CDR3 nucleotides: TGTGCTAGCAAATATCGGGCCGCTAGGTACGAGCAGTACTTC.

This clonotype has only one observation. This may arise from a read error, as a much more abundant clone is one base away. The chain recombines TRBV20-1 with TRBJ1-2; TRBD1 matches at 9 bases. The CDR3 is made up of 14 amino acids. Germline assignment: CDR1 DFQATT and CDR2 SNEGSKA (reference sequence). Written as DNA, the CDR3 is TGCAGTGCTAGGAGGGGACAGGGACGAGGTGGCTGCACCTTC. Its translation is CSARRGQGRGGCTF.

This clonotype occurred many times. The CDR3 DNA sequence: TGTGCCAGCGAAAAGGGGGGCGGCGAAAAACTGTTTTTT. Translation gives CASEKGGGEKLFF. The chain joins TRBV7-9 to TRBJ1-4; the D gene is possibly TRBD1 (6 bases). The CDR3 is made up of 13 amino acids. CDR1 SEHNR and CDR2 FQNEAQ come from the germline V gene (reference sequence). Trimming took 8 bases from V and 8 from J, leaving 15 bases between them.

Many counts were recorded for this clonotype. The chain carries TRBV20-1 and TRBJ1-5; 10 positions match TRBD1. Looked up from germline, CDR1 is DFQATT and CDR2 is SNEGSKA (reference sequence). V trimming: 0 bases; J trimming: 2 bases; junction bases outside the gene matches: 1. The CDR3 totals 15 residues. The CDR3, as DNA: TGCAGTGCTAGAGATGGGACAGGGGGCAATCAGCCCCAGCATTTT. Its translation: CSARDGTGGNQPQHF.